This is a list of T cell receptor beta chains from one sample in a study of metastatic and nonmetastatic thyroid tumors. TCRdb redid the clone calls on the PCR reads using MiXCR. The sample shows about 7,000 clones, about 34% of them seen only once. What was sequenced was adjacent normal tissue. The receptors originated from a female donor with papillary thyroid cancer or a benign thyroid nodule (not recorded which). Some clones in this sample may be carry-over from other donors' samples. The CDR3 runs from the conserved cysteine through the conserved F or W. Fields, in order: V gene, J gene, clone size, CDR3 protein. Rows may omit the clone size; those that give it use once, few, many or a size class.

TRBV20-1	TRBJ2-3	medium-sized	CSAPTDTDTQYF
TRBV6-2/TRBV6-3	TRBJ2-3	large	CASSSSGGAGTDTQYF
TRBV20-1	TRBJ2-7	medium-sized	CSARDPGQGVHEQYF
TRBV6-1	TRBJ2-7	-	CASGGQGSYEQYF
TRBV12-3/TRBV12-4	TRBJ1-2	-	CASSPTGPNYGYTF
TRBV9	TRBJ1-3	many	CASSARDGFSGNTIYF
TRBV6-2/TRBV6-3	TRBJ1-2	-	CASSYTGTTKDGYTF
TRBV12-3/TRBV12-4	TRBJ2-1	-	CASSLAREFYNEQFF
TRBV20-1	TRBJ1-2	-	CSAASIRDSPTGGYTF
TRBV11-3	TRBJ2-3	-	CASSPLAGSTDTQYF
TRBV2	TRBJ2-1	-	CASSEGAGESYNEQFF
TRBV19	TRBJ1-1	-	CARIAKLNTEGYF
TRBV4-1	TRBJ2-2	-	CASSQEQGTGELFF
TRBV6-1	TRBJ2-2	medium-sized	CAAVGGTSGTANTGELFF
TRBV19	TRBJ2-1	-	CASHTGPSSYNEQFF
TRBV5-4	TRBJ2-3	once	CASSLDLEGPDTQYF
TRBV6-1	TRBJ2-5	few	CASSVAGFETQYF
TRBV9	TRBJ2-2	-	CASSSGGAGELFF
TRBV12-3/TRBV12-4	TRBJ1-6	few	CASRTGPDNSPLHF
TRBV6-2/TRBV6-3	TRBJ1-5	few	CASSSQGANQPQHF
TRBV24-1	TRBJ2-3	few	CATSVDTSTDTQYF
TRBV14	TRBJ2-5	medium-sized	CASSLGTGGKQETQYF
TRBV30	TRBJ2-7	-	CACREQTYEQYF
TRBV11-2	TRBJ2-3	-	CASSYSGVLDTQYF
TRBV3-1	TRBJ1-2	-	CASSPGQAGEANYGYTF
TRBV6-1	TRBJ2-1	few	CASRGAGDLSYNEQFF
TRBV6-1	TRBJ1-2	-	CASSLQPANYGYTF
TRBV20-1	TRBJ2-3	-	CSATTNGISTDTQYF
TRBV6-1	TRBJ2-5	large	CASSEGRDLRSQTQYF
TRBV30	TRBJ2-3	-	CAWSGLGFITDTQYF
TRBV6-5	TRBJ2-2	-	CASSYSITLAGTTGELFF
TRBV9	TRBJ2-1	few	CASSSPREGGQGDEQFF
TRBV6-2/TRBV6-3	TRBJ2-6	-	CASSMTPGPNVLTF
TRBV6-1	TRBJ1-1	few	CASSEYRNTEAFF
TRBV9	TRBJ1-2	-	CASSLVLQGGYGYTF
TRBV20-1	TRBJ1-2	once	CSARGPLGSYGYTF
TRBV5-1	TRBJ2-7	-	CASSPEPGRASYEQYF
TRBV2	TRBJ2-3	medium-sized	CASRGRGVTDTQYF
TRBV20-1	TRBJ1-6	-	CSARGTSNSPLHF
TRBV12-3/TRBV12-4	TRBJ1-6	large	CASSLNNSPLHF
TRBV11-1	TRBJ2-7	-	CASSFRFASAEFDEQYF